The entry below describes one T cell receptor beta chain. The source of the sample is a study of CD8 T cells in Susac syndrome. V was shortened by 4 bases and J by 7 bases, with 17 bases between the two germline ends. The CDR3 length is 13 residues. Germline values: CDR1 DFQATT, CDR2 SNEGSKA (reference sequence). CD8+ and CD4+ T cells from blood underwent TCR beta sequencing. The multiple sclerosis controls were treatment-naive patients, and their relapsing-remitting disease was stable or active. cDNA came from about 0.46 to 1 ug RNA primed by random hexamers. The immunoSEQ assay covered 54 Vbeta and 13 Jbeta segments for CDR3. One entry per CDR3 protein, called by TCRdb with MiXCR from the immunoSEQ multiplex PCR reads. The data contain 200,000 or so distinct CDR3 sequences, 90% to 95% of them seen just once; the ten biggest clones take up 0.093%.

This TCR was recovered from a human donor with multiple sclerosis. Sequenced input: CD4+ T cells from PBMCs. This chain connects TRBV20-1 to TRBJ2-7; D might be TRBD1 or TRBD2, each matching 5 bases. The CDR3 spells CSATTGPLLEQYF. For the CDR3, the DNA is TGCAGTGCTACAACGGGACCCCTGTTGGAGCAGTACTTC.